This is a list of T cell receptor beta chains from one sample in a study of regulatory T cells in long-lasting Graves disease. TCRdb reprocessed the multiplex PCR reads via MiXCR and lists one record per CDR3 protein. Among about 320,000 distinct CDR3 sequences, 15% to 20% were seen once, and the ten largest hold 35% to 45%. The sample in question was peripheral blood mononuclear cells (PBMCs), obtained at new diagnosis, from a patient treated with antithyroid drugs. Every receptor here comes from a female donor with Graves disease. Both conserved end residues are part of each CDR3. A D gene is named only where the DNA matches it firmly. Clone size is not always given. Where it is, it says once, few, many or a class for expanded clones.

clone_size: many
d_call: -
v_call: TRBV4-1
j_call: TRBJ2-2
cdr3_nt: TGCGCCAGCAGCCAGTATATTGGGACCGGGGAGCTGTTTTTT
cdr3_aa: CASSQYIGTGELFF

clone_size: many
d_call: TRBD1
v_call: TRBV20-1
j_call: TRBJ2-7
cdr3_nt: TGCAGTGCTAGAGATCCGGACAGGGGAATGAGGGACGAGCAGTACTTC
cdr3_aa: CSARDPDRGMRDEQYF

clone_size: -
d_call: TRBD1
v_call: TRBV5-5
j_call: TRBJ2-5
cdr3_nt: TGTGCCAGCAGCCCGACAGGGGGCCCCCATGAGACCCAGTACTTC
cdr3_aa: CASSPTGGPHETQYF

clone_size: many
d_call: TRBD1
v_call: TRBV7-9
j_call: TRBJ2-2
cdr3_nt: TGTGCCAGCAGTCAAAACAGGGGTATGACCGGGGAGCTGTTTTTT
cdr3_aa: CASSQNRGMTGELFF

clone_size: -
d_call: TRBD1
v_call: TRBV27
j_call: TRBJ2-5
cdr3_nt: TGTGCCAGCAGGAACAGGGGGCGAATCGAGACCCAGTACTTC
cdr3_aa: CASRNRGRIETQYF

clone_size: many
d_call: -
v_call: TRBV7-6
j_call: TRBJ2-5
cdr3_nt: TGTGCCAGCAGCTTAGGCGCCCAAGAGACCCAGTACTTC
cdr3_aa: CASSLGAQETQYF

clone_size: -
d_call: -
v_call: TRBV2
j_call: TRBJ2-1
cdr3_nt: TGTGCCAGCAGTGTCCTCCCACTTAACAATGAGCAGTTCTTC
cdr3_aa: CASSVLPLNNEQFF

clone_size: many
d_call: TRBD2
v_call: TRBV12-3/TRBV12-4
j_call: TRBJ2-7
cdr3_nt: TGTGCCAGCAGTTTCGGCGGGAGGTCCTACGAGCAGTACTTC
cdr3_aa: CASSFGGRSYEQYF

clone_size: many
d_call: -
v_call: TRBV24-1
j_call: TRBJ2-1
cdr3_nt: TGTGCCACCAGTGATACCGGACAGTACAATGAGCAGTTCTTC
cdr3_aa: CATSDTGQYNEQFF

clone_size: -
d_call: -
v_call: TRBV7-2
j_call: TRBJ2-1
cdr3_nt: TGTGCCAGCAGACCGTCGACAGGACTTGCCTACAATGAGCAGTTCTTC
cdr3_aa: CASRPSTGLAYNEQFF

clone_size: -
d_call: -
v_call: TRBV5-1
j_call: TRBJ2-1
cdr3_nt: TGCGCCAGCAGCTTACGCCGGGATCGTAGCTCCTACAATGAGCAGTTCTTC
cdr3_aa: CASSLRRDRSSYNEQFF

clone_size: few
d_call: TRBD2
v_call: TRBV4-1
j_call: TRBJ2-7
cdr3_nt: TGCGCCAGCAGCGGACTAGCAAACGAGCAGTACTTC
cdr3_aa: CASSGLANEQYF

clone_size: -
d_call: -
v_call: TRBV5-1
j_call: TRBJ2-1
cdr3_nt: TGCGCCAGCAGCTCTTACGCCAGGGACTACAATGAGCAGTTCTTC
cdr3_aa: CASSSYARDYNEQFF

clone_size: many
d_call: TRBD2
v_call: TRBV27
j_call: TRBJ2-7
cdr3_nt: TGTGCCAGTAAATTCGGACTAGCCCACGAGCAGTACTTC
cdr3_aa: CASKFGLAHEQYF

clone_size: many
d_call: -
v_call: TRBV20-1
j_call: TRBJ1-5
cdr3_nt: TGCAGTGCTAGTCTGGGGGTAGATCAGCCCCAGCATTTT
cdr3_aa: CSASLGVDQPQHF

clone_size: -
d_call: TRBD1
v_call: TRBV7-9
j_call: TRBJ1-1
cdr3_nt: TGTGCCAGCAGGTTCTGGGACAGCCTGAACACTGAAGCTTTCTTT
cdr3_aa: CASRFWDSLNTEAFF

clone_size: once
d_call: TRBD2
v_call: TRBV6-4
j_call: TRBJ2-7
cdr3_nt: TGTGCCAGCAGTTACCAGACTAGCGGGATTGGGGAGCAGTACTTC
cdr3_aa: CASSYQTSGIGEQYF

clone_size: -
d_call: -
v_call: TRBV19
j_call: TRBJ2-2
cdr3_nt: TGTGCCAGTACCTATGGGGTCGGGAGAGGCACCGGGGAGCTGTTTTTT
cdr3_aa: CASTYGVGRGTGELFF

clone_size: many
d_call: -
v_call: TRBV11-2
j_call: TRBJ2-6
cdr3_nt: TGTGCCAGCAGCTTATCTGTTACAGAGGTACTAATCTCTGGGGCCAACGTCCTGACTTTC
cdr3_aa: CASSLSVTEVLISGANVLTF

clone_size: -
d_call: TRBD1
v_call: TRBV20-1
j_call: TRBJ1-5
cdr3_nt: TGCAGTGCTAGAGGGACCGGGACAGGGGACGCAGGATTGCCCCAGCATTTT
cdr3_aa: CSARGTGTGDAGLPQHF

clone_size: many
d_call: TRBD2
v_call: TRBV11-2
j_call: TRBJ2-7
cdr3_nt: TGTGCCAGCAGCTTCCGGCGGGAGCACCACGAGCAGTACTTC
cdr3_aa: CASSFRREHHEQYF

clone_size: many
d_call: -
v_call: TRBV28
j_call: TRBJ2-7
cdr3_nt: TGTGCCAGCAGCCCTGGTCAGCAGGGCTCCTACGAGCAGTACTTC
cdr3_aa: CASSPGQQGSYEQYF

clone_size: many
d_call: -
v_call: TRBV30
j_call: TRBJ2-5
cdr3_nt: TGTGCCTGGAGTGTAAGACAGCAAGAGACCCAGTACTTC
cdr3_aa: CAWSVRQQETQYF

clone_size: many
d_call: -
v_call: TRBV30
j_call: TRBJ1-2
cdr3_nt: TGTGCCTGGAGGCCACAGGGTTTGGGCGGGCCAAGGAATGGCTACACCTTC
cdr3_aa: CAWRPQGLGGPRNGYTF

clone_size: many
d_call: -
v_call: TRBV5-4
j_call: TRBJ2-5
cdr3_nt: TGTGCCAGCAGCGCGGACGGTGTGGGGGAGACCCAGTACTTC
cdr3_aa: CASSADGVGETQYF

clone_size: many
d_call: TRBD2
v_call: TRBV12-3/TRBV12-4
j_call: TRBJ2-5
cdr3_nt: TGTGCCAGCAGCTGGGGACTAGCGGGGGGGGAGACCCAGTACTTC
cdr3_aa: CASSWGLAGGETQYF

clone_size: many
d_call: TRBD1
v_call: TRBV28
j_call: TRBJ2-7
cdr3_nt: TGTGCCAGCAGTAGCACAGGGGGCGCGACCCACGAGCAGTACTTC
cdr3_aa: CASSSTGGATHEQYF